There are a few counts of the clone carrying this T cell receptor (beta chain). These data are taken from a study of blood T cell repertoires in COVID-19. Study at large: The study drew acute and convalescent COVID-19 samples from the United States, Italy and Spain. Sample material is recorded as cDNA or gDNA derived from T cells, B-cell-depleted T cells, or PBMCs.

Enrollees, about 18 to 89 years old, lived in 25 or so US areas. Allocation to cohorts depended on clinical history reported by the participants. The V end was cut by 2 bases, the J end by 1 base, with 12 bases between. CDR3 length equals 17 residues. Germline assignment: CDR1 MNHEY and CDR2 SMNVEV (reference sequence). The data were produced by immunoSEQ multiplex PCR, yet TCRdb's version contains in-frame clones alone and is incomplete. The profile shows roughly 340,000 clones, approximately 87% of them singletons. The clonotype originates from a middle-aged man in a cohort exposed to, infected with or recovered from COVID-19 (not recorded which). The chain is built from TRBV27 and TRBJ1-6; no definite D call. What was sequenced was PBMCs or T cells enriched from blood (not recorded which). The CDR3 DNA reads as TGTGCCAGCAGTTTAGCGGGCAGAGGGTCCTATAATTCACCCCTCCACTTT. This translates into CASSLAGRGSYNSPLHF.